The 32 T cell receptor beta chains reported below all come from one sample, sequenced in a study of post-analysis software for immune sequencing data. Whole-study findings and limits: Relative to controls, patients had 4 or 5 TRBV segments at higher frequency, with TRBV5-6, TRBV5-1 and TRBV20-1 among these.

cDNA libraries of TCR beta carried unique molecular identifiers. MiXCR was run by TCRdb on the PCR reads, yielding one entry per CDR3 protein. The sample consists of about 200,000 distinct CDR3 sequences, around 29% of them appearing once. No antigen has been assigned to these receptors. The sequencing input was blood. These receptors were taken from a girl aged 2 to 17 with multiple sclerosis.

V is TRBV2 and J is TRBJ1-5; D gene ambiguous. Germline CDR1 reads SNHLY; CDR2 reads FYNNEI. The CDR3 spans 14 residues. The germline V and J ends were trimmed by 6 bases and 0 bases, with 9 bases remaining between them. As DNA, the CDR3 is TGTGCCAGCAGGGACTCATATAGCAATCAGCCCCAGCATTTT. Amino acids: CASRDSYSNQPQHF.

This clonotype was found many times. The rearrangement joins TRBV28 to TRBJ2-7; D uncertain. Trimming took 1 base from V and 0 from J, leaving 7 bases between them. This CDR3 comprises 14 residues. In germline, CDR1 is MDHEN, CDR2 SYDVKM. In nucleotides, the CDR3 is TGTGCCAGCAGTTTATTGCGGAACTCCTACGAGCAGTACTTC. It is translated as CASSLLRNSYEQYF.

The gene calls are TRBV4-1 and TRBJ1-4; no clear D gene. The CDR3 extends over 14 amino acids. CDR1 is MGHRA and CDR2 is YSYEKL in the germline V gene. The V and J ends lost 1 base and 8 bases respectively, with 11 bases between them. The CDR3 protein is CASSQGSGGEKLFF. The CDR3 DNA is TGCGCCAGCAGCCAAGGTTCAGGAGGGGAAAAACTGTTTTTT.

Comments on this clonotype: A much larger clone differs from this one at a single base, so this may be a read error. The chain has TRBV5-1 and TRBJ2-5, with TRBD1 identical over 7 bases. The CDR3 totals 14 residues. Germline CDR1 SGHRS, CDR2 YFSETQ. V lost 2 bases, J lost 11 bases, and 12 bases stayed unmatched. As DNA, the CDR3 is TGCGCCAGCAGCTTACAGGGGCGAGGTGATGAGCAGTACTTC. Its translation is CASSLQGRGDEQYF.

This clonotype was detected only once. A read error may be the cause here, since a much bigger clone is one base away. The chain employs TRBV5-1 and TRBJ2-5; D gene unclear. Germline V gene lookup returns CDR1 SGHRS and CDR2 YFSETQ. This CDR3 region has 14 residues. Written as DNA, the CDR3 is TGCGCCAGCAGCTTGGCCCCCGGTCAAGAGCCCCAGTACTTC. Translating it yields CASSLAPGQEPQYF.

Many counts were recorded for this clonotype. This chain joins TRBV5-5 and TRBJ2-3; weak D call: TRBD2 (6 bases). The CDR3 has 17 residues. Germline CDR1 and CDR2: SGHKS and YYEKEE (reference sequence). The ends were cut back, 4 bases at V and 10 bases at J, with 28 bases in the middle. CDR3 coding DNA: TGTGCCAGCAGCATCCGACACGGGCCTGCTTGGGGGGAGGCGCAGTATTTT. This codes for CASSIRHGPAWGEAQYF. Full variable domain (remainder filled in from reference TRBV5-5 and TRBJ2-3): DAGVTQSPTHLIKTRGQQVTLRCSPISGHKSVSWYQQVLGQGPQFIFQYYEKEERGRGNFPDRFSARQFPNYSSELNVNALLLGDSALYLCASSIRHGPAWGEAQYFGPGTRLTVL.

This clonotype was observed many times. The chain is built from TRBV6-4 and TRBJ2-7; 11 nucleotides agree with TRBD2. The CDR3 runs 14 residues. Looked up from germline, CDR1 is MRHNA and CDR2 is SNTAGT. Germline trimming cut 4 bases from V and 4 bases from J; bases unmatched to any gene: 3. The CDR3 spells CASSALAGVYEQYF. CDR3 DNA: TGTGCCAGCAGTGCACTAGCGGGGGTGTACGAGCAGTACTTC.

The CDR3 sequence is CASSLPQGSSSYNEQFF. The CDR3 DNA is TGTGCCAGCAGCTTACCACAGGGGTCCAGCTCCTACAATGAGCAGTTCTTC. The chain combines TRBV7-9 with TRBJ2-1; 7 positions agree with TRBD1. The CDR3 is 17 amino acids. The germline gives CDR1 SEHNR, CDR2 FQNEAQ (reference sequence). V was clipped by 2 bases and J by 0 bases; unmatched bases: 7.

The genes are TRBV7-3 and TRBJ2-5; D possibly corresponds to TRBD1 (5 bases). CDR1 is SGHTA and CDR2 is FQGTGA in the germline V gene. The length of the CDR3 is 13 residues. Trimming took 6 bases from V and 9 from J, leaving 17 bases between them. DNA for the CDR3: TGTGCCAGCAGTGTGGGGCTCCACGAGGCCCAGTACTTC. It yields the protein CASSVGLHEAQYF.

V is TRBV12-3 or TRBV12-4 and J is TRBJ2-3; no reliable D call. The CDR3 extends over 15 amino acids. Trimming cost V 3 bases and J 12 bases, with 22 bases left between them. In DNA form, the CDR3 reads TGTGCCAGCAGTTTTCTTTCGCTTACCGCCTCTGCACAGTATTTT. Translation gives CASSFLSLTASAQYF.

The chain employs TRBV7-9 and TRBJ2-3; 12 nucleotides agree with TRBD2. The germline gives CDR1 SEHNR, CDR2 FQNEAQ (reference sequence). V dropped 6 bases and J dropped 3; count of bases not matched to a gene: 7. CDR3 length: 16 residues. CDR3 bases: TGTGCCAGCAGGCGGACTAGCGGGAAACTGACAGATACGCAGTATTTT. It is translated as CASRRTSGKLTDTQYF.

This clonotype was observed many times. V and J are TRBV5-8 and TRBJ2-7; D assignment may be TRBD1 or TRBD2 (6 bases each). The V and J ends lost 4 bases and 0 bases respectively, with 14 bases between them. Per the germline V gene, CDR1 is SGHTS and CDR2 is YDEGEE. The CDR3 consists of 15 residues. Written as DNA, the CDR3 is TGTGCCAGCAGCCGCGGGACATGGAGCTCCTACGAGCAGTACTTC. Translation: CASSRGTWSSYEQYF.

In its sample, this clonotype was seen a few times. The genes are TRBV6-5 and TRBJ2-2, with D maybe TRBD2 (6 bases). V shed 5 bases and J shed 6 bases, with 19 bases lying between them. CDR3 size: 16 residues. The germline gives CDR1 MNHEY, CDR2 SVGAGI. The CDR3 here is CASSTSRRENPGELFF. CDR3 bases: TGTGCCAGCAGTACATCACGGAGGGAAAATCCCGGGGAGCTGTTTTTT.

This clonotype was observed at least ten times. The V call is TRBV10-3, the J call TRBJ2-3; 14 bases are shared with TRBD2. Germline assignment: CDR1 ENHRY and CDR2 SYGVKD. The CDR3 length is 17 residues. J lost 5 bases, V lost 6 bases, and 10 bases had no gene match. The CDR3 spells CAIRGTSGGPTVDTQYF. The DNA for the CDR3 is TGTGCCATCAGGGGGACTAGCGGGGGACCTACAGTAGATACGCAGTATTTT.

This clonotype was counted many times. The rearrangement links TRBV5-1 to TRBJ1-2; 10 nucleotides agree with TRBD1. The V gene's germline CDR1 is SGHRS and CDR2 YFSETQ. Trimming took 4 bases from V and 5 from J; bases not matched to a gene: 5. The CDR3 spans 14 residues. The CDR3 is CASSEDRGPYGYTF. The CDR3 nucleotides are TGCGCCAGCAGCGAAGACAGGGGGCCTTATGGCTACACCTTC.

As for this clonotype: A much larger clone is a single base away; this may be a read error. The chain couples TRBV29-1 to TRBJ1-2; no firm D call. CDR1 SQVTM and CDR2 ANQGSEA come from the germline V gene. CDR3 length: 12 residues. CDR3 DNA: TGCAGCGTTGAAGATTATGGCTATGGCTGCACCTTC. It yields the protein CSVEDYGYGCTF.

This clonotype was observed a handful of times. V and J are TRBV20-1 and TRBJ1-2, with unresolved D. CDR1 is DFQATT and CDR2 is SNEGSKA in the germline V gene (reference sequence). V lost 3 bases and J lost 5, with 13 bases in between. The CDR3 runs 13 residues. The CDR3 loop is CSASLAVGYGYTF. CDR3 nucleotides: TGCAGTGCTAGCTTGGCGGTGGGGTATGGCTACACCTTC.

This clonotype was detected only a few times. V gene TRBV29-1 combines with J gene TRBJ2-7; TRBD1 is a possible D gene (5 bases). The J call may be in error: the DNA end matches TRBJ2-5 better. The CDR3 consists of 14 residues. Germline assignment: CDR1 SQVTM and CDR2 ANQGSEA. The CDR3, as DNA: TGCAGCGTTGGAGATGGGCAGGGCGATGAGACCCAGTACTTC. Protein product: CSVGDGQGDETQYF.

The sample holds one count of this clonotype. This chain joins TRBV7-3 and TRBJ2-4; 8 nucleotides align to TRBD2. The CDR3 is made up of 15 amino acids. CDR1 and CDR2 (germline): SGHTA, FQGTGA. Unmatched junction bases numbered 2, after V lost 2 bases and J lost 2 bases. CDR3 sequence reads: CASSLAGGTKNIQYF. In nucleotides, the CDR3 is TGTGCCAGCAGCTTAGCGGGAGGAACCAAAAACATTCAGTACTTC.

This chain links TRBV5-1 with TRBJ2-5; maybe TRBD2 (5 bases). The CDR3 length is 14 residues. In germline, CDR1 is SGHRS, CDR2 YFSETQ. The ends were cut back, 0 bases at V and 3 bases at J, with 9 bases in the middle. CDR3 protein: CASSLESGKETQYF. The CDR3 DNA reads as TGCGCCAGCAGCTTGGAGTCGGGGAAAGAGACCCAGTACTTC.

Turning to this clonotype: A much larger clone differs by one base, so this may be a read error. This sequence joins TRBV27 and TRBJ1-1; TRBD1 is a possible D gene (6 bases). The germline V gene has CDR1 MNHEY and CDR2 SMNVEV (reference sequence). The V gene lost 7 bases and the J gene lost 4 bases, with 16 bases spanning the gap. The CDR3 has 14 amino acids. Written as DNA, the CDR3 is TGTGCCAGCAAAACAGGGCTTTCGAGCACTGAAGCTTTCTTT. It yields the protein CASKTGLSSTEAFF.

This clonotype was observed a handful of times. This chain uses TRBV10-3 with TRBJ1-1; the match to TRBD1 covers 7 bases. The CDR3 has 14 residues. Germline V gives CDR1 ENHRY, CDR2 SYGVKD. V gave up 5 bases and J gave up 9 bases; unmatched junction bases: 12. The CDR3 DNA follows: TGTGCCATCAGTTCCGGGACAGCCGTACCCAAAGCTTTCTTT. Its protein is CAISSGTAVPKAFF.

On this clonotype itself: A much larger clonotype is one base distant, so this may be a read error. The chain links TRBV2 to TRBJ2-3; TRBD1 is a possible D gene (5 bases). Germline CDR1 SNHLY, CDR2 FYNNEI. CDR3 length: 17 residues. The CDR3 nucleotides are TGTGCCAGCACCCTGTTATGGCGACAGAGCAGCACAGGTACGCAGTATTTT. Encoded protein: CASTLLWRQSSTGTQYF.

J is TRBJ1-1 and V is TRBV2; the D gene is possibly TRBD1 (5 bases). Looked up from germline, CDR1 is SNHLY and CDR2 is FYNNEI. The V and J ends lost 6 bases and 2 bases respectively, with 10 bases between them. The CDR3 is 13 amino acids. The CDR3 nucleotides read TGTGCCAGCAGAAGGGACTACAACACTGAAGCTTTCTTT. Amino acid sequence: CASRRDYNTEAFF.

The chain links TRBV11-2 to TRBJ2-1; D is undetermined. V was cut by 0 bases and J by 7 bases, with 10 bases left in between. Germline V lookup: CDR1 SGHAT, CDR2 FQNNGV. The CDR3 covers 14 residues. The CDR3 DNA is TGTGCCAGCAGCTTAGATCTTTTAGGGAATGAGCAGTTCTTC. Its protein is CASSLDLLGNEQFF.

The sample holds a few counts of this clonotype. This chain uses TRBV5-1 with TRBJ1-1; D might be TRBD1 (5 bases). Germline V lookup: CDR1 SGHRS, CDR2 YFSETQ. The V end was cut by 3 bases, the J end by 1 base, with 10 bases between. The CDR3 length is 14 residues. This CDR3 is CASSSGDWNTEAFF. CDR3 sequence (DNA): TGCGCCAGCAGCTCGGGGGACTGGAACACTGAAGCTTTCTTT.

The genes are TRBV6-2 or TRBV6-3 and TRBJ2-5, with 7 positions matching TRBD2. Germline V lookup: CDR1 MNHEY, CDR2 SVGEGT. The CDR3 spans 18 residues. Unmatched junction bases numbered 10, after V lost 0 bases and J lost 0 bases. CDR3 amino acids: CASSYSRDYRWDQETQYF. CDR3 in DNA: TGTGCCAGCAGTTACTCGAGGGACTACCGATGGGACCAAGAGACCCAGTACTTC.

This clonotype was detected many times. The V gene is TRBV12-3 or TRBV12-4, the J gene TRBJ2-7, with D tentatively TRBD1 (6 bases). CDR3 length: 14 amino acids. Trimming cost V 0 bases and J 4 bases, with 10 bases left between them. The CDR3 DNA reads as TGTGCCAGCAGTTTAGCAGGGACACCTTACGAGCAGTACTTC. This sequence encodes CASSLAGTPYEQYF.

Of note for this clonotype: This may stem from a read error, because a much larger clone lies one nucleotide away. V usage is TRBV20-1 and J usage is TRBJ2-7; D gene uncertain. The germline CDR1 and CDR2 sequences are DFQATT and SNEGSKA (reference sequence). The CDR3 is 11 amino acids. The ends were cut back, 0 bases at V and 6 bases at J, with 6 bases in the middle. The CDR3 sequence is CSARDPGEQYF. DNA for the CDR3: TGCAGTGCTAGAGATCCGGGCGAGCAGTACTTC.

This clonotype was seen repeatedly, ten times or more. The rearrangement uses TRBV20-1 and TRBJ2-3, with D possibly being TRBD1 or TRBD2 (5 bases each). V was clipped by 0 bases and J by 3 bases, with 13 bases between them. The CDR3 has 15 residues. In germline, CDR1 is DFQATT, CDR2 SNEGSKA (reference sequence). For the CDR3, the DNA is TGCAGTGCTAGAGATCAGAGAGGGGAAACAGATACGCAGTATTTT. Translated, it gives CSARDQRGETDTQYF.

This chain connects TRBV13 to TRBJ2-7; perhaps TRBD1 as D (5 bases). The ends were cut back, 0 bases at V and 3 bases at J, with 15 bases in the middle. Per the germline V gene, CDR1 is PRHDT and CDR2 is FYEKMQ (reference sequence). This CDR3 has 16 residues. The CDR3 DNA sequence: TGTGCCAGCAGCTTAGGCCTCCAGGGAACGGGCTACGAGCAGTACTTC. Its translation: CASSLGLQGTGYEQYF. The full variable domain, completed using reference TRBV13 and TRBJ2-7, is AAGVIQSPRHLIKEKRETATLKCYPIPRHDTVYWYQQGPGQDPQFLISFYEKMQSDKGSIPDRFSAQQFSDYHSELNMSSLELGDSALYFCASSLGLQGTGYEQYFGPGTRLTVT.

This clonotype was recorded only once. CDR3 protein: CASSTSRVTEAFF. The CDR3, as DNA: TGTGCCAGCAGCACATCACGGGTCACTGAAGCTTTCTTT. This chain joins TRBV7-3 and TRBJ1-1, with no clear D. Trimming took off 5 bases at V and 4 bases at J, with 11 bases between the two ends. CDR1 SGHTA and CDR2 FQGTGA come from the germline V gene. CDR3 size: 13 residues.